The 17 T cell receptor beta chains given below trace back to one sample, sequenced in a study of T cell responses to AZD1222 COVID-19 vaccine. Repertoires were generated with immunoSEQ multiplex PCR, while TCRdb's copy carries only in-frame clones and drops some. Of under 200,000 clones listed, 94% are singletons. The sequences come from peripheral blood, collected on day 0 of AZD1222 vaccination. The receptors shown here come from an adult in good health.

This clone came up once. This chain uses TRBV10-3 with TRBJ2-2; tentatively, D is TRBD1 (5 bases). The germline V and J ends were trimmed by 6 bases and 5 bases, with 10 bases remaining between them. Per the germline V gene, CDR1 is ENHRY and CDR2 is SYGVKD. The CDR3 runs to 13 residues. The CDR3 protein is CAIRGLNTGELFF. The CDR3 DNA follows: TGTGCCATCAGGGGGCTTAATACCGGGGAGCTGTTTTTT.

The CDR3 spells CASRDRGFYEQYF. CDR3 DNA sequence: TGCGCCAGCAGGGACAGGGGGTTCTACGAGCAGTACTTC. The V gene is TRBV10-2, the J gene TRBJ2-7, with 10 bases that match TRBD1. Per the germline V gene, CDR1 is WSHSY and CDR2 is SAAADI. Trimming removed 6 bases from V and 3 bases from J; junction bases left unmatched: 2. The CDR3 contains 13 residues.

The genes are TRBV30 and TRBJ1-2; no clear D gene. The germline V gene has CDR1 GTSNPN and CDR2 SVGIG (reference sequence). The CDR3 runs 16 residues. Trimming left V 2 bases short and J 2 bases short, with 18 bases between. The CDR3 sequence is CAWSKWRSEVNYGYTF. The CDR3 DNA follows: TGTGCCTGGAGTAAGTGGCGATCCGAAGTAAACTATGGCTACACCTTC.

The rearrangement joins TRBV10-3 to TRBJ1-1; D ambiguous. CDR1 is ENHRY and CDR2 is SYGVKD in the germline V gene. The CDR3 extends over 11 amino acids. Trimming cost V 2 bases and J 8 bases, with 6 bases left between them. This CDR3 reads CAISEPGEAFF. The DNA of the CDR3 is TGTGCCATCAGTGAGCCCGGAGAAGCTTTCTTT.

The count of this clone is one. The chain recombines TRBV4-2 with TRBJ1-3; 7 nucleotides align to TRBD1. Germline values: CDR1 LGHNA, CDR2 YNFKEQ. The trim removed 3 bases at V and 0 bases at J, leaving 2 bases unmatched. The CDR3 contains 15 residues. The CDR3 DNA follows: TGTGCCAGCAGCCAGGACAGGACCTCTGGAAACACCATATATTTT. Protein product: CASSQDRTSGNTIYF.

The chain couples TRBV5-5 to TRBJ1-5, with 9 bases identical to TRBD1. The CDR3 contains 14 residues. J lost 7 bases, V lost 3 bases, and 5 bases had no gene match. Germline V gene data show CDR1 as SGHKS and CDR2 as YYEKEE (reference sequence). The CDR3 region has the DNA TGTGCCAGCAGCTCAGGACAGGGGATCCAGCCCCAGCATTTT. This translates into CASSSGQGIQPQHF.

The rearrangement links TRBV19 to TRBJ1-5; possible D gene TRBD1, 5 bases. This CDR3 region has 13 residues. V was clipped by 0 bases and J by 13 bases, with 13 bases between them. CDR1 LNHDA and CDR2 SQIVND come from the germline V gene (reference sequence). The CDR3 coding sequence is TGTGCCAGTAGTATAGATCATCCGGGGGTTCAGCATTTT. Its translation is CASSIDHPGVQHF.

Here the CDR3 reads CASSGQGANIQYF. In nucleotides, the CDR3 is TGTGCCAGCAGCGGACAGGGGGCAAACATTCAGTACTTC. The chain recombines TRBV5-4 with TRBJ2-4; 11 bases match TRBD1. This CDR3 region has 13 residues. The germline gives CDR1 SGHNT, CDR2 YYREEE (reference sequence). The V segment lost 4 bases and the J segment 6 bases; nucleotides outside the gene matches: 0.

The CDR3 sequence: CASSPTGYRNTIYF. CDR3 bases: TGTGCCAGCAGTCCGACAGGGTATCGGAACACCATATATTTT. The V call is TRBV27, the J call TRBJ1-3; 7 bases agree with TRBD1. The CDR3 totals 14 residues. Germline V gene sequence: CDR1 MNHEY, CDR2 SMNVEV (reference sequence). Losses at the gene ends were 5 bases for V and 7 bases for J; bases not matched to a gene: 8.

This chain connects TRBV29-1 to TRBJ1-3; D possibly corresponds to TRBD1 (6 bases). The CDR3 is 14 residues long. V was trimmed by 4 bases and J by 2 bases, leaving 12 bases between them. Germline CDR1 SQVTM, CDR2 ANQGSEA. The CDR3: CSVVVRGTGNTIYF. Here the CDR3 DNA reads TGCAGCGTTGTGGTCAGGGGTACTGGAAACACCATATATTTT. Using reference TRBV29-1 and TRBJ1-3 for the parts outside the CDR3, the full variable domain is SAVISQKPSRDICQRGTSLTIQCQVDSQVTMMFWYRQQPGQSLTLIATANQGSEATYESGFVIDKFPISRPNLTFSTLTVSNMSPEDSSIYLCSVVVRGTGNTIYFGEGSWLTVV.

The rearrangement uses TRBV30 and TRBJ2-1; D unclear. V lost 5 bases, J lost 9 bases, and 14 bases lay in between. CDR1 is GTSNPN and CDR2 is SVGIG in the germline V gene (reference sequence). There are 12 residues in the CDR3. The CDR3 DNA reads as TGTGCCTGGTCGAGGTGGGGAACTGAGCAGTTCTTC. This encodes CAWSRWGTEQFF.

As to this clone: Other DNA sequences in the sample encode the same CDR3. The chain joins TRBV15 to TRBJ1-1; D may be TRBD1 (5 bases). CDR1 is LNHNV, CDR2 YYDKDF, per germline (reference sequence). The CDR3 spans 14 residues. V was clipped by 0 bases and J by 1 base, with 6 bases between them. The CDR3 region has the DNA TGTGCCACCAGCAGAGATAGGGGGAACACTGAAGCTTTCTTT. Translation: CATSRDRGNTEAFF.

This rearrangement joins TRBV27 to TRBJ2-1; 8 positions match TRBD2. The length of the CDR3 is 14 residues. Germline assignment: CDR1 MNHEY and CDR2 SMNVEV (reference sequence). J lost 4 bases, V lost 8 bases, and 7 bases had no gene match. CDR3: CASHRGGGYNEQFF. CDR3 coding DNA: TGTGCCAGCCACCGGGGGGGAGGGTACAATGAGCAGTTCTTC.

This rearrangement joins TRBV28 to TRBJ1-1; unclear D gene. The CDR3 runs to 14 residues. V lost 7 bases to trimming and J lost 0 bases, with 12 bases between them. Germline CDR1 and CDR2: MDHEN and SYDVKM. The CDR3 region is CASTAIVMNTEAFF. The CDR3 nucleotides read TGTGCCAGCACCGCGATAGTCATGAACACTGAAGCTTTCTTT.

The rearrangement links TRBV27 to TRBJ1-2, with TRBD1 identical over 11 bases. The CDR3 totals 15 residues. The germline gives CDR1 MNHEY, CDR2 SMNVEV (reference sequence). Trimming took 4 bases from V and 4 from J; bases not matched to a gene: 5. This CDR3 reads CASSSRTGGVYGYTF. The CDR3 nucleotides read TGTGCCAGCAGTTCAAGGACAGGGGGCGTCTATGGCTACACCTTC.

The chain has TRBV27 and TRBJ2-3; D ambiguous. V was trimmed by 2 bases and J by 6 bases, leaving 3 bases between them. The germline CDR1 and CDR2 sequences are MNHEY and SMNVEV (reference sequence). The CDR3 spans 11 residues. The CDR3 nucleotides read TGTGCCAGCAGTTTACGGGATACGCAGTATTTT. Protein product: CASSLRDTQYF.

CDR3 coding DNA: TGTGCCAGCAGCCCCCCCCGGGCGTGGGCCTACGAGCAGTACTTC. Its translation: CASSPPRAWAYEQYF. The rearrangement uses TRBV28 and TRBJ2-7; no definite D call. The CDR3 covers 15 residues. The germline V gene encodes CDR1 MDHEN and CDR2 SYDVKM. Trimming stripped 6 bases from V and 2 bases from J, with 17 bases between.